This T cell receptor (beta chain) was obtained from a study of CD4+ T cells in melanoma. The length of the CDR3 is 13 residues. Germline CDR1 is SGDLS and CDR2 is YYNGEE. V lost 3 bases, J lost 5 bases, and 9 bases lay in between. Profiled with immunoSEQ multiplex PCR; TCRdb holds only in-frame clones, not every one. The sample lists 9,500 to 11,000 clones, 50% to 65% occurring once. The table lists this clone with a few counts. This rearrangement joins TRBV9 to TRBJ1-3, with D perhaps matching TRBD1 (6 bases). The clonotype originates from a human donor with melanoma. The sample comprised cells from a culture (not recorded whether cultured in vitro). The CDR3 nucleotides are TGTGCCAGCAGCGACAGGGATAGAAACACCATATATTTT. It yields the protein CASSDRDRNTIYF.